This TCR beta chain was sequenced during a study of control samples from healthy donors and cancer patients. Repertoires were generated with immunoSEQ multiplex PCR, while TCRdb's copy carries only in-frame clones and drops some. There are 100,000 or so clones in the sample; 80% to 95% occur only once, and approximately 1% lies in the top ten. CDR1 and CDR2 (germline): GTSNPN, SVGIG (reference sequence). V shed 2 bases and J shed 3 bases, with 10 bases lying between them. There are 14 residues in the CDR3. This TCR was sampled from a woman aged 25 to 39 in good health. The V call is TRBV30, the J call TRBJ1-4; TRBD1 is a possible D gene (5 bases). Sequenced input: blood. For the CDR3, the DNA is TGTGCCTGGAGTTTAGGGGTAGCTAATGAAAAACTGTTTTTT. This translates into CAWSLGVANEKLFF.